The 14 T cell receptor beta chains reported below all come from one sample, sequenced in a study of blood T cell repertoires in COVID-19. Clones were read by immunoSEQ multiplex PCR, and TCRdb kept only the in-frame ones, dropping some. The sample yields around 82,000 clones, 86% seen once. The sequenced material came from peripheral blood. These receptors came from an elderly man with COVID-19, enrolled during active disease.

This clone was counted a single time. The chain combines TRBV3-1 (or the pseudogene TRBV3-2) with TRBJ2-7; 15 bases align to TRBD2. The CDR3 runs 15 residues. Losses at the gene ends were 3 bases for V and 4 bases for J; bases not matched to a gene: 1. CDR1 is LGHDT, CDR2 YNNKEL, per germline (reference sequence). The DNA of the CDR3 is TGTGCCAGCAGCCAGGGACTAGCGGGGGGATACGAGCAGTACTTC. Translated, it gives CASSQGLAGGYEQYF.

J is TRBJ1-2 and V is TRBV19; maybe TRBD1 (6 bases). The CDR3 is made up of 13 amino acids. The germline V and J ends were trimmed by 1 base and 7 bases, with 10 bases remaining between them. Germline CDR1 and CDR2: LNHDA and SQIVND (reference sequence). CDR3 in DNA: TGTGCCAGTAGTATAGCAGGGGACGGTGGCTACACCTTC. Encoded protein: CASSIAGDGGYTF. The full variable domain, in which reference TRBV19 and TRBJ1-2 provide the parts outside the CDR3, is DGGITQSPKYLFRKEGQNVTLSCEQNLNHDAMYWYRQDPGQGLRLIYYSQIVNDFQKGDIAEGYSVSREKKESFPLTVTSAQKNPTAFYLCASSIAGDGGYTFGSGTRLTVV.

This clone was counted a single time. V is TRBV6-2 or TRBV6-3 and J is TRBJ1-1; D possibly corresponds to TRBD1 (5 bases). Trimming stripped 2 bases from V and 6 bases from J, with 13 bases between. Germline assignment: CDR1 MNHEY and CDR2 SVGEGT. The CDR3 sequence is 14 residues long. CDR3 sequence reads: CASSYRTSGAEAFF. The CDR3 DNA is TGTGCCAGCAGTTACCGGACGTCGGGGGCTGAAGCTTTCTTT.

This chain's CDR3 is CASRPPGQGHEKLFF. CDR3 DNA: TGTGCCAGCAGACCGCCGGGACAGGGGCATGAAAAACTGTTTTTT. V is TRBV6-5 and J is TRBJ1-4, with 10 positions matching TRBD1. The germline V gene has CDR1 MNHEY and CDR2 SVGAGI. Trimming at V came to 6 bases and at J to 6 bases, leaving 7 bases not matched to a gene. CDR3 length: 15 amino acids.

The rearrangement joins TRBV4-2 to TRBJ1-5; D call uncertain. CDR1 is LGHNA and CDR2 is YNFKEQ in the germline V gene. V shed 0 bases and J shed 0 bases, with 6 bases lying between them. The CDR3 has 15 amino acids. The CDR3, as DNA: TGTGCCAGCAGCCAAGAGGCAGATAGCAATCAGCCCCAGCATTTT. This translates into CASSQEADSNQPQHF.

The chain combines TRBV9 with TRBJ1-2; 9 bases agree with TRBD1. The germline CDR1 and CDR2 sequences are SGDLS and YYNGEE. The CDR3 consists of 15 residues. Unmatched junction bases numbered 7, after V lost 2 bases and J lost 5 bases. CDR3 sequence: CASSVTGGMAYGYTF. The CDR3 DNA reads TGTGCCAGCAGCGTCACAGGGGGCATGGCTTATGGCTACACCTTC.

V and J are TRBV2 and TRBJ1-4; 8 positions match TRBD1. This CDR3 has 15 residues. With 8 bases clipped from V and 6 bases from J, the junction kept 11 bases outside the gene matches. CDR1 and CDR2 from the germline V gene are SNHLY and FYNNEI. In DNA form, the CDR3 reads TGTGCCAGCGGGGGGCAGGGGGCGAGGGATGAAAAACTGTTTTTT. The encoded protein is CASGGQGARDEKLFF.

The chain uses TRBV5-1 and TRBJ1-2; 7 nucleotides agree with TRBD1. The ends lost 2 bases at V and 2 bases at J; junction bases unmatched: 3. Germline values: CDR1 SGHRS, CDR2 YFSETQ. This CDR3 has 14 residues. The CDR3 DNA follows: TGCGCCAGCAGCTTCCGGGACAGAAACTATGGCTACACCTTC. This codes for CASSFRDRNYGYTF.

The CDR3 protein is CASTLLARAGSPLHF. CDR3 in DNA: TGTGCCAGCACCCTATTAGCCAGGGCTGGTTCACCCCTCCACTTT. V is TRBV27 and J is TRBJ1-6, with a possible D match to TRBD1 (5 bases). The CDR3 runs 15 residues. CDR1 is MNHEY and CDR2 is SMNVEV in the germline V gene (reference sequence). Trimming took off 7 bases at V and 9 bases at J, with 19 bases between the two ends.

The CDR3 region has the DNA TGTGCCAGCAGCCGAACTAGCTCGGAGACCGGGGAGCTGTTTTTT. Its translation: CASSRTSSETGELFF. The rearrangement links TRBV5-5 to TRBJ2-2; the D gene is possibly TRBD2 (6 bases). Trimming cost V 4 bases and J 5 bases, with 15 bases left between them. This CDR3 contains 15 residues. CDR1 is SGHKS, CDR2 YYEKEE, per germline (reference sequence).

The V call is TRBV6-1, the J call TRBJ1-5; 7 bases fit TRBD1. The CDR3 consists of 15 residues. Germline V lookup: CDR1 MNHNS, CDR2 SASEGT. The V and J ends lost 4 bases and 4 bases, in that order; junction bases with no gene match: 7. CDR3 residues: CASSATGVRNQPQHF. The CDR3 bases are TGTGCCAGCAGTGCAACAGGGGTCCGGAATCAGCCCCAGCATTTT.

The rearrangement uses TRBV27 and TRBJ2-3; the D is unclear. The germline CDR1 and CDR2 sequences are MNHEY and SMNVEV (reference sequence). This CDR3 is 15 amino acids long. Deletions cut 1 base from V and 1 base from J, with 9 bases between. The CDR3 DNA reads TGTGCCAGCAGTTTATTCGGGTCGGGCACAGATACGCAGTATTTT. It specifies CASSLFGSGTDTQYF.

The J gene is TRBJ2-7, the V gene TRBV6-1, with a tentative D call TRBD1 (5 bases). The V gene's germline CDR1 is MNHNS and CDR2 SASEGT. The CDR3 loop spans 15 amino acids. V gave up 1 base and J gave up 2 bases, with 12 bases separating them. The CDR3 coding sequence is TGTGCCAGCAGTGAAGGACCGACAGAGACCTACGAGCAGTACTTC. Amino acids: CASSEGPTETYEQYF.

In DNA, the CDR3 is TGTGCCAGCAGTGATCCGGGGACAGGGGTTAACTATGGCTACACCTTC. It yields the protein CASSDPGTGVNYGYTF. This rearrangement joins TRBV6-1 to TRBJ1-2, with 10 nucleotides matching TRBD1. This CDR3 has 16 amino acids. The V gene's germline CDR1 is MNHNS and CDR2 SASEGT. With 3 bases clipped from V and 1 base from J, the junction kept 5 bases outside the gene matches.